This TCR beta chain comes out of a study of human CD8 memory T cell subsets. Per subset, duplicate vials of some 150,000 sorted CD8+ T cells supplied RNA. Researchers made TCR beta libraries via UMI-labeled 5' RACE. TCRdb re-called the 5' RACE reads, yielding one record per CDR3 amino acid sequence without DNA. Found here are more than 10,000 distinct CDR3 sequences; the top ten clones hold 20%. The CDR3 extends over 14 amino acids. Germline-derived CDR1 and CDR2 are MNHEY and SVGEGT. Study results and caveats: Minimal repertoire overlap was seen between stem-like memory T cells and precursor exhausted T cells.

A remark on this clonotype: Its antigen is unknown.

The gene calls are TRBV6-2 or TRBV6-3 and TRBJ1-1. The material sequenced was CD8+ T cells from PBMCs. The clonotype was recovered from a human donor in good health. This CDR3 is CASRTTDLNTEAFF.